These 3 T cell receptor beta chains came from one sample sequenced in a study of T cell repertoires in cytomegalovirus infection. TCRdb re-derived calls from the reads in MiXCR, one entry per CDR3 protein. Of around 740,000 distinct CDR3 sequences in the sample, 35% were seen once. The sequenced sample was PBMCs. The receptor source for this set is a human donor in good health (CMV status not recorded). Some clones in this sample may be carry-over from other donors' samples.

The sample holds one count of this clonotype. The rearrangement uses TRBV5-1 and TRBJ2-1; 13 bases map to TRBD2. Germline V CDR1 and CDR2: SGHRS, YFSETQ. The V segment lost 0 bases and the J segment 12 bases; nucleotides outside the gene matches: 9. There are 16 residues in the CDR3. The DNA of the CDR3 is TGCGCCAGCAGCTTGGGACCGGGACTAGCGGGAAACGCGCAGTTCTTC. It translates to CASSLGPGLAGNAQFF.

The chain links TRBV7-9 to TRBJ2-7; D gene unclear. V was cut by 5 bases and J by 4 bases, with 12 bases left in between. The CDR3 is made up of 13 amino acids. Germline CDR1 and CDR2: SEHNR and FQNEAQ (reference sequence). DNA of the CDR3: TGTGCCAGCAGCGCTAGGCAGGCTTACGAGCAGTACTTC. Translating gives CASSARQAYEQYF.

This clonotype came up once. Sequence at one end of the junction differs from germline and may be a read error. This CDR3 is CASRLPGQGLSPRHF. The CDR3 bases are TGTGCCAGCAGGCTACCGGGACAGGGGCTGTCACCCCGCCACTTT. The chain links TRBV12-3 or TRBV12-4 to TRBJ1-6; TRBD1 agrees at 10 bases. CDR3 length equals 15 residues.